This T cell receptor (beta chain) was sequenced in a study of shared clonotypes between healthy human individuals. Germline assignment: CDR1 SGHDT and CDR2 YYEEEE. The CDR3 consists of 14 residues. V was pared by 0 bases and J by 1 base, with 0 bases of the junction left unmatched. CD45RO negativity and positive selection for CCR7 defined naive CD8 cells, a population that excluded terminally differentiated effector memory CD45RA+ cells. Nashville, Tennessee was home to all donors, who were Caucasian adults. Overall study results and limits: Only blood underwent sampling, and tissue repertoires likely differ.

Remarks on this clone: Antigen unknown. In the same sample, other DNA sequences code for this CDR3.

The assay was immunoSEQ multiplex PCR, and TCRdb's table has in-frame clones only and misses some. The sample lists roughly 2 million clones, about 95% seen once, with more than 0.95% in the top ten. This receptor was identified in a young man in good health. Sequencing used naive CD8+ T cells sorted from blood. The chain uses TRBV5-6 and TRBJ2-5; 7 bases agree with TRBD1. CDR3 sequence reads: CASSLAGGQETQYF. The CDR3 nucleotides are TGTGCCAGCAGCTTGGCAGGGGGCCAAGAGACCCAGTACTTC.